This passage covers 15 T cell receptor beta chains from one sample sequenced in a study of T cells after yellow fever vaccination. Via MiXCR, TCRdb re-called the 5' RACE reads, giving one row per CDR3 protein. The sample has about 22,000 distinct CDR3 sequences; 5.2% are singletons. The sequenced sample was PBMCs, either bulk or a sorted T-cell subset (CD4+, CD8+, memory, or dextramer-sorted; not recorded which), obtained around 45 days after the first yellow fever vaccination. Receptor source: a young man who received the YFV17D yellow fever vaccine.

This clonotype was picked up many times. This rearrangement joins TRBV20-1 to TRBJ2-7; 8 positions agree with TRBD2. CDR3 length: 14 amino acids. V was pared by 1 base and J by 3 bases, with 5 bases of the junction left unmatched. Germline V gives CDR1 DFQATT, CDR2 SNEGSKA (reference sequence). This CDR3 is CSARAGTRSYEQYF. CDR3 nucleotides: TGCAGTGCTAGAGCCGGGACTAGAAGCTACGAGCAGTACTTC.

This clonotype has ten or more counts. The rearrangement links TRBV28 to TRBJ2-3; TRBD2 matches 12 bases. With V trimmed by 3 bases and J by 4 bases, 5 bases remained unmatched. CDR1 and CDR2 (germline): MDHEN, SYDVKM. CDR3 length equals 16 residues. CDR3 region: CASSLLTSGGADTQYF. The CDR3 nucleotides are TGTGCCAGCAGTTTGCTGACTAGCGGGGGAGCAGATACGCAGTATTTT.

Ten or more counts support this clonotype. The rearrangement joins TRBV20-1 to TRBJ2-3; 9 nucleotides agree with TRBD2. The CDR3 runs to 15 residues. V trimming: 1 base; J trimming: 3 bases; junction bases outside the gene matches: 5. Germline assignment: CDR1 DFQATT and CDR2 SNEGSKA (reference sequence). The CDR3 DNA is TGCAGTGCTAGAGTTGGTAGCGGGGGAACAGATACGCAGTATTTT. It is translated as CSARVGSGGTDTQYF.

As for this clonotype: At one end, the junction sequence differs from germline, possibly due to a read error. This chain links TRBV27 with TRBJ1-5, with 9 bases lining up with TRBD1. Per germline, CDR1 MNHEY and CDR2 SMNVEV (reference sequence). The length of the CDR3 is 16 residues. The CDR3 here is CVSSATGGYGNQPQHF. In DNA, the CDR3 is TGTGTCAGCAGTGCGACAGGGGGGTACGGCAATCAGCCCCAGCATTTT.

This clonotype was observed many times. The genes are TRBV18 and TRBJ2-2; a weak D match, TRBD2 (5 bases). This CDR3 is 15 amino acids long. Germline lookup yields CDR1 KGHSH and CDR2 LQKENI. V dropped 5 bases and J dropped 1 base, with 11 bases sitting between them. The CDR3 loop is CASSILGGNTGELFF. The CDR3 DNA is TGTGCCAGCTCAATACTAGGCGGGAACACCGGGGAGCTGTTTTTT. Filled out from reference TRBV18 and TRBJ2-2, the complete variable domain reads NAGVMQNPRHLVRRRGQEARLRCSPMKGHSHVYWYRQLPEEGLKFMVYLQKENIIDESGMPKERFSAEFPKEGPSILRIQQVVRGDSAAYFCASSILGGNTGELFFGEGSRLTVL.

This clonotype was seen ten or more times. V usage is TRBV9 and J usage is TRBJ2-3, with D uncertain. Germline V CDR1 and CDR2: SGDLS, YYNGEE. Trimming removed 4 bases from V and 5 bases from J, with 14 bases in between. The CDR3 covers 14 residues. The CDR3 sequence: CASSPPVMVDTQYF. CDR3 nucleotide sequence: TGTGCCAGCAGCCCCCCCGTAATGGTAGATACGCAGTATTTT.

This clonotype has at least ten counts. Here the CDR3 DNA reads TGCGCCAGCAGCCCCGGGACAGGGATCGATGAGCAGTACGTC. Translation: CASSPGTGIDEQYV. The J gene is TRBJ2-7, the V gene TRBV5-1, with 9 bases that match TRBD1. The CDR3 totals 14 residues. CDR1 SGHRS and CDR2 YFSETQ come from the germline V gene. Trimming cost V 4 bases and J 7 bases; bases outside gene matches: 9.

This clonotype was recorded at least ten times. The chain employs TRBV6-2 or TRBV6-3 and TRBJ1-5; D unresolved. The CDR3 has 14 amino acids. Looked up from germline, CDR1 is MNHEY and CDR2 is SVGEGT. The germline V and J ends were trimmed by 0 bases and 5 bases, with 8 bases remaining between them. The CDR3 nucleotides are TGTGCCAGCAGTTACTCGACATTAGATCAGCCCCAGCATTTT. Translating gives CASSYSTLDQPQHF.

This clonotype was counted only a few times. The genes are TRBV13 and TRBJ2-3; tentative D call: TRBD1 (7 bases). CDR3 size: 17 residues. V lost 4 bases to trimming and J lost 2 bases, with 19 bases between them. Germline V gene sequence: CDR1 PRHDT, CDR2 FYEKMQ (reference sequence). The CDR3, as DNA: TGTGCCAGCAGCTCCCGCCCGGAGGGGGCTCACACAGATACGCAGTATTTT. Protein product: CASSSRPEGAHTDTQYF.

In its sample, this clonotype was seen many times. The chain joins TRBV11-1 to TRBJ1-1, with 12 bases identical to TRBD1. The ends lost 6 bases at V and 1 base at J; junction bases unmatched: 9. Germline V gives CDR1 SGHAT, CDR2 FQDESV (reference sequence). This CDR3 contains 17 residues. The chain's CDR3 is CASRWDRGRDRNTEAFF. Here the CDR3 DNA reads TGTGCCAGCAGATGGGACAGGGGGCGCGATCGGAACACTGAAGCTTTCTTT.

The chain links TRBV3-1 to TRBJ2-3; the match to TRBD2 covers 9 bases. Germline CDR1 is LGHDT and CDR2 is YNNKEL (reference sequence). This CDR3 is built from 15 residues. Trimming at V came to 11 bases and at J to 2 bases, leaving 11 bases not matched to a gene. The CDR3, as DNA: TGTGCCTCCACCCCGACTAGCGGAGTCACAGATACGCAGTATTTT. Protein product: CASTPTSGVTDTQYF.

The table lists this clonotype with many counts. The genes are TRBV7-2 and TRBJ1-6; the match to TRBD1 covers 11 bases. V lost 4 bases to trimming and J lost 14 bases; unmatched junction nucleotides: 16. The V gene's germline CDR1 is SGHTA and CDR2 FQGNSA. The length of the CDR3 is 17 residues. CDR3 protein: CASSSFSFGQGALSLHF. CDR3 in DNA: TGTGCCAGCAGCTCCTTCTCATTTGGACAGGGGGCATTGTCCCTCCACTTT.

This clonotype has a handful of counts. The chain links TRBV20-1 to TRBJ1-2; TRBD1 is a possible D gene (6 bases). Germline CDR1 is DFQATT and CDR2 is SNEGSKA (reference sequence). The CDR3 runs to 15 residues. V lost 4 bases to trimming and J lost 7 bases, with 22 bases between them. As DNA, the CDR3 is TGCAGTGCTAATGCATTTCAAAGGGGGGTGGGTGGCTACACCTTC. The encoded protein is CSANAFQRGVGGYTF.

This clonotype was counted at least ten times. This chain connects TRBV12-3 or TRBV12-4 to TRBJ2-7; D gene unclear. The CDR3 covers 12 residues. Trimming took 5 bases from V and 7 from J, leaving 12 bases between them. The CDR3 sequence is CASSRTEGEQYF. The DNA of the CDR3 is TGTGCCAGCAGTCGGACCGAAGGGGAGCAGTACTTC.

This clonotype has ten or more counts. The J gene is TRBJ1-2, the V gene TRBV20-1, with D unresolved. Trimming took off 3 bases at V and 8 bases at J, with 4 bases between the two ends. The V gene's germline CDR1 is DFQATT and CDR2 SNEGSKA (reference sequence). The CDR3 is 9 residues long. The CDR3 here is CSASFGYTF. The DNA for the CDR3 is TGCAGTGCTAGTTTCGGCTACACCTTC.